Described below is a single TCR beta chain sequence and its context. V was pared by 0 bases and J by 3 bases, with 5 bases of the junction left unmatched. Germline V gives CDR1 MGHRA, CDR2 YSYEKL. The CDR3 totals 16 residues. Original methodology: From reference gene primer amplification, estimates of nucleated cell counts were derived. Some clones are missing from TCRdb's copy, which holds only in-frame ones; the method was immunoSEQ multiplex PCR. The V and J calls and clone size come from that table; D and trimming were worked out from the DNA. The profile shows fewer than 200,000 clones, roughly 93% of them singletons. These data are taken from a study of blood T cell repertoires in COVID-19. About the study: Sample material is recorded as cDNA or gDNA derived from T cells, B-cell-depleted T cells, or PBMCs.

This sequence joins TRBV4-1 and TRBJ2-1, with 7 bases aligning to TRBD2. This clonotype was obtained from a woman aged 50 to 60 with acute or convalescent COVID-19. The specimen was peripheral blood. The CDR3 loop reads CASSQDQLALYNEQFF. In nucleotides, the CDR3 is TGCGCCAGCAGCCAAGATCAACTAGCGCTCTACAATGAGCAGTTCTTC.